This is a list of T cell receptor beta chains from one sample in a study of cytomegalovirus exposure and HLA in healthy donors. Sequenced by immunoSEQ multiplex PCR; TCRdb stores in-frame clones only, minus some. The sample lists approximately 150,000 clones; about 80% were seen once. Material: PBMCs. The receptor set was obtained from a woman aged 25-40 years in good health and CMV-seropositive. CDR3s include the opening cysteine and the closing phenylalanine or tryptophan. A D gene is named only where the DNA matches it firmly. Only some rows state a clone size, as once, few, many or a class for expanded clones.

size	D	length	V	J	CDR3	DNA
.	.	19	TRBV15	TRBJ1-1	CATSRAVVIGGGGNTEAFF	TGTGCCACCAGCAGAGCCGTGGTGATAGGGGGAGGGGGAAACACTGAAGCTTTCTTT
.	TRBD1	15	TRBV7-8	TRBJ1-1	CASSLEGRGDTEAFF	TGTGCCAGCAGCTTAGAAGGCAGGGGGGACACTGAAGCTTTCTTT
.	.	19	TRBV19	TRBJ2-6	CASGIGVGQWGSGANVLTF	TGTGCCAGTGGGATCGGGGTGGGACAATGGGGCTCTGGGGCCAACGTCCTGACTTTC
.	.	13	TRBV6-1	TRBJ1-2	CATIRPGLYGYTF	TGTGCGACCATCCGGCCAGGGCTCTATGGCTACACCTTC
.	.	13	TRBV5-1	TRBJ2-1	CASSARELGEQFF	TGCGCCAGCAGCGCAAGGGAGTTGGGTGAGCAGTTCTTC
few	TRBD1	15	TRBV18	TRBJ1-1	CASSPQGQGATEAFF	TGTGCCAGCTCACCACAGGGACAGGGTGCCACTGAAGCTTTCTTT
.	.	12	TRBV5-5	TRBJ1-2	CASSSSNYGYTF	TGTGCCAGCAGCTCCAGTAACTATGGCTACACCTTC
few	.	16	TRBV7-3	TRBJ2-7	CASSLNPGGAVYEQYF	TGTGCCAGCAGCTTAAATCCTGGAGGGGCAGTCTACGAGCAGTACTTC
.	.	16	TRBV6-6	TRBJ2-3	CASSYSEARSTDTQYF	TGTGCCAGCAGTTACTCGGAGGCTAGGAGCACAGATACGCAGTATTTT
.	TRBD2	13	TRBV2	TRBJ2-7	CASVAGVNYEQYF	TGTGCCAGCGTAGCGGGGGTGAACTACGAGCAGTACTTC
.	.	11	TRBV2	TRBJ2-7	CASSLSYEQYF	TGTGCCAGCAGTCTTAGCTACGAGCAGTACTTC
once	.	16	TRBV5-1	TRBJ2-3	CASSLERGSRTDTQYF	TGCGCCAGCAGCTTGGAAAGGGGGTCCCGCACAGATACGCAGTATTTT
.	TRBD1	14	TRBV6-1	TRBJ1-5	CASEDRGMAQPQHF	TGTGCCAGCGAAGACAGGGGTATGGCTCAGCCCCAGCATTTT
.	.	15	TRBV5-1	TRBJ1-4	CASRPRTGLLEKLFF	TGCGCCAGCCGCCCCCGCACAGGTCTTTTGGAAAAACTGTTTTTT
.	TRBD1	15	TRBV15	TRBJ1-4	CATSRGETGGEKLFF	TGTGCCACCAGCAGAGGGGAGACAGGGGGCGAAAAACTGTTTTTT
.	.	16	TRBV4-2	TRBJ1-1	CASSQDIDLPNTEAFF	TGTGCCAGCAGCCAAGATATCGACTTACCGAACACTGAAGCTTTCTTT
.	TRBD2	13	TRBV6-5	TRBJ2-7	CASTGTSGYEQYF	TGTGCCAGCACCGGGACTAGCGGCTACGAGCAGTACTTC
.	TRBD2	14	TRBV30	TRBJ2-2	CALSSGSGTGELFF	TGTGCCCTTAGTAGCGGGAGCGGGACCGGGGAGCTGTTTTTT
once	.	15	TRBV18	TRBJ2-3	CASSTGGASTDTQYF	TGTGCCAGCTCAACAGGAGGGGCTAGCACAGATACGCAGTATTTT
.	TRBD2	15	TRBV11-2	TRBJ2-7	CASSQGLAGLYEQYF	TGTGCCAGCAGCCAAGGACTAGCGGGATTGTACGAGCAGTACTTC
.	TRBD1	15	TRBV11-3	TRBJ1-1	CASSLGQGLNTEAFF	TGTGCCAGCAGCTTGGGACAGGGTTTGAACACTGAAGCTTTCTTT
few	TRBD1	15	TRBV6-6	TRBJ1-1	CASSYSIQGPTEAFF	TGTGCCAGCAGTTACTCAATACAGGGGCCGACTGAAGCTTTCTTT
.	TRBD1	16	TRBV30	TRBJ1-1	CAWSVLDRGLSTEAFF	TGTGCCTGGAGTGTACTGGACAGGGGACTTTCGACTGAAGCTTTCTTT
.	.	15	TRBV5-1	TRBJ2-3	CASSLGDTDTDTQYF	TGCGCCAGCAGCTTGGGGGACACCGACACAGATACGCAGTATTTT
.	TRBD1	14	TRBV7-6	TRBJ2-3	CASSWDRGTDTQYF	TGTGCCAGCAGCTGGGACAGGGGCACAGATACGCAGTATTTT
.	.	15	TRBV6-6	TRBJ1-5	CASTSGQTGNQPQHF	TGTGCCAGCACCTCTGGCCAAACCGGCAATCAGCCCCAGCATTTT
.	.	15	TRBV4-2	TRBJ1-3	CASSQDRGPGNTIYF	TGTGCCAGCAGCCAAGACAGGGGACCTGGAAACACCATATATTTT
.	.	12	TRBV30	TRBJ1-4	CAWTPSGEKLFF	TGTGCCTGGACCCCTTCGGGTGAAAAACTGTTTTTT
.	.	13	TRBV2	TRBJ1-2	CASRRESFYGYTF	TGTGCCAGCAGGAGAGAAAGCTTCTATGGCTACACCTTC
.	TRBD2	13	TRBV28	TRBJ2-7	CASSSGRAYEQYF	TGTGCCAGCAGTAGCGGGAGGGCCTACGAGCAGTACTTC
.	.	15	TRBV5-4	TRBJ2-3	CASSSWAASTDTQYF	TGTGCCAGCAGCTCCTGGGCAGCTAGCACAGATACGCAGTATTTT
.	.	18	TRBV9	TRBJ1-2	CASSGELGPLWGDYGYTF	TGTGCCAGCAGCGGAGAGCTCGGGCCCCTCTGGGGGGACTATGGCTACACCTTC
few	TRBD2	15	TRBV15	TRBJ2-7	CATSRDLAGGYEQYF	TGTGCCACCAGCAGAGATTTAGCGGGCGGCTACGAGCAGTACTTC
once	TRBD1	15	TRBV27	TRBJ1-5	CASSLSGDSNQPQHF	TGTGCCAGCAGTTTATCGGGGGACAGTAATCAGCCCCAGCATTTT
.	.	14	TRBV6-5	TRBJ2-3	CASSPGLASDTQYF	TGTGCCAGCAGCCCCGGGCTAGCTTCAGATACGCAGTATTTT
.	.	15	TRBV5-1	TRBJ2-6	CASSARSSGANVLTF	TGCGCCAGCAGCGCACGTAGCTCTGGGGCCAACGTCCTGACTTTC
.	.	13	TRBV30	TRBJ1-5	CAWSDSGNQPQHF	TGTGCCTGGAGTGACAGTGGCAATCAGCCCCAGCATTTT
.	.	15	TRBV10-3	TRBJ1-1	CAISARPGWDTEAFF	TGTGCCATCAGTGCCAGGCCAGGATGGGACACTGAAGCTTTCTTT
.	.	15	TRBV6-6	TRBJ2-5	CASRLAYRNQETQYF	TGTGCCAGCAGATTGGCTTACAGAAACCAAGAGACCCAGTACTTC
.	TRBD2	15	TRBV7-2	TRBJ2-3	CASKPLAGGTDTQYF	TGTGCCAGCAAACCCCTAGCGGGGGGCACAGATACGCAGTATTTT
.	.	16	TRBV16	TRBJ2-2	CASSQSAGSNTGELFF	TGTGCCAGCAGCCAATCAGCAGGGTCGAACACCGGGGAGCTGTTTTTT
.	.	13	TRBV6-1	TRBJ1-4	CASRSRSGEKLFF	TGTGCCAGCAGATCAAGGTCGGGTGAAAAACTGTTTTTT